This T cell receptor beta chain was profiled in a study of CD8 T cells in Susac syndrome. The V and J ends lost 5 bases and 8 bases respectively, with 13 bases between them. The CDR3 length is 13 residues. Germline V gene lookup returns CDR1 SGHVS and CDR2 FQNEAQ. The multiple sclerosis control group was made up of treatment-naive patients with stable or active relapsing-remitting disease. The CD8+ and CD4+ T cells were isolated magnetically using a negative isolation approach, whereas the TEMRA cells were enriched by FACS. The RNA, roughly 0.5 to 1 ug, was put through reverse transcription using random hexamers. TCRdb itself ran the immunoSEQ multiplex PCR reads through MiXCR, one entry per CDR3 protein. The table shows roughly 150,000 distinct CDR3 sequences, with nearly 97% occurring only once.

Input material: CD8+ T cells from PBMCs. This receptor was identified in a human donor with multiple sclerosis. The chain recombines TRBV7-8 with TRBJ2-1, with D uncertain. Here the CDR3 reads CASSPNFEDEQFF. As DNA, the CDR3 is TGTGCCAGCAGCCCCAACTTCGAGGATGAGCAGTTCTTC.